One and the same sample provided the 21 T cell receptor beta chains below, sequenced in a study of tumor-infiltrating lymphocytes in primary liver carcinoma (TCRdb year 2017). TCRdb names Illumina HiSeq 2500 as the instrument used. A constant-region primer and ProtoScript II reverse transcriptase were used to reverse-transcribe TCRbeta-specific cDNA from about 0.55 ug total RNA. TCRbeta libraries were built with three nested multiplex PCR rounds, a slightly modified ARM-PCR procedure. Multiplex TRBV1-TRBV30 forward primers and a Cbeta reverse primer were used in the first two PCR rounds, each of which was run for roughly 10 cycles. In-frame beta chains were kept once TCRdb had trimmed the public reads at Q25 with fastp and called clones with MiXCR. Each CDR3 protein appears once, grouped with its most common genes and DNA. This sample is represented by some 190,000 distinct CDR3 sequences; roughly 60% of them were singletons. The ten largest clones represent 65% to 80% of the sample.

RNA from unsorted whole blood was extracted with TRIzol reagent, and germline DNA was obtained with the DNeasy Blood & Tissue kit. Sequenced: peripheral blood. Receptors originate from a man aged 40-49 years with primary liver carcinoma and hepatitis B virus infection.

To note about this clonotype: The junction does not match germline at one end; this may be a read error. The genes are TRBV11-2 and TRBJ2-7; D call uncertain. The CDR3 spans 11 residues. CDR1 and CDR2 (germline): SGHAT, FQNNGV. The CDR3 DNA follows: TGTGCCAGCACTCGAGGCTACAAGCAATACTTC. The encoded protein is CASTRGYKQYF. Variable domain in full (rest from reference TRBV11-2 and TRBJ2-7): EAGVAQSPRYKIIEKRQSVAFWCNPISGHATLYWYQQILGQGPKLLIQFQNNGVVDDSQLPKDRFSAERLKGVDSTLKIQPAKLEDSAVYLCASTRGYKQYFGPGTRLTVT.

Worth noting for this clonotype: This sequence may be a read error, since a much larger clone differs from it by one base. The rearrangement links TRBV11-3 to TRBJ2-5; 7 nucleotides match TRBD1. Germline V gene data show CDR1 as SGHNT and CDR2 as YENEEA. This CDR3 comprises 12 residues. After removal of 9 bases from V and 2 bases from J, the junction contained 3 bases not matched to a gene. The CDR3 region is CASLQGQETQYF. For the CDR3, the DNA is TGTGCCAGTTTACAGGGGCAAGAGACCCAGTACTTC.

Worth noting for this clonotype: It may be a read error: a sequence one base away is much more abundant. The J gene is TRBJ2-5, the V gene TRBV4-1, with D hard to call. Germline CDR1 is MGHRA and CDR2 is YSYEKL. The ends were cut back, 6 bases at V and 3 bases at J, with 11 bases in the middle. The CDR3 sequence is 13 residues long. The CDR3 loop is CASRSEQEETQYF. CDR3 in DNA: TGCGCCAGCAGAAGTGAGCAGGAAGAGACCCAGTACTTC.

This chain links TRBV5-5 with TRBJ2-7; D unclear. The CDR3 runs to 13 residues. The germline gives CDR1 SGHKS, CDR2 YYEKEE (reference sequence). With 4 bases removed from V and 0 bases from J, the gap between germline ends came to 8 bases. CDR3 nucleotides: TGTGCCAGCAGCCTGACTCTCTCCTACGAGCAGTACTTC. Translating gives CASSLTLSYEQYF.

This clonotype was found a few times. The rearrangement links TRBV7-8 to TRBJ2-5; 8 bases agree with TRBD2. V shed 2 bases, J shed 2 bases, and the junction held 7 bases outside the gene matches. This CDR3 region has 16 residues. The germline CDR1 and CDR2 sequences are SGHVS and FQNEAQ. Here the CDR3 reads CASSLSLAGRQETQYF. CDR3 coding DNA: TGTGCCAGCAGCTTATCCCTAGCGGGCCGTCAAGAGACCCAGTACTTC.

This clonotype has just a few counts. The J gene is TRBJ2-2, the V gene TRBV6-6, with D perhaps being TRBD1 or TRBD2 (5 bases each). Between the trimmed V and J ends, which lost 6 bases and 0 bases, there was a span of 11 bases. The CDR3 runs to 15 residues. Germline V CDR1 and CDR2: MNHNY, SVGAGI (reference sequence). CDR3: CASSLGTTNTGELFF. The CDR3, as DNA: TGTGCCAGCAGCCTCGGGACGACGAACACCGGGGAGCTGTTTTTT.

This clonotype was counted many times. V usage is TRBV4-2 and J usage is TRBJ1-1, with 7 bases that match TRBD1. The CDR3 length is 16 residues. J was trimmed by 3 bases and V by 4 bases; bases with no gene match: 11. The V gene's germline CDR1 is LGHNA and CDR2 YNFKEQ. The CDR3 DNA reads as TGTGCCAGCAGCCCGTTATTTGGGACAGACTACACTGAAGCTTTCTTT. This gives the protein CASSPLFGTDYTEAFF.

With regard to this clonotype: A junction boundary mismatches the germline segment, possibly from a read error. The chain combines TRBV6-1 with TRBJ1-2, with 8 bases that match TRBD1. The CDR3 totals 15 residues. CDR1 is MNHNS, CDR2 SASEGT, per germline. The CDR3 DNA reads as TGTCCCAGCAGTGAAGCAGGAACAGGGGGAGATGGCTACACCTTC. Its protein is CPSSEAGTGGDGYTF.

Comment on this clonotype: The junction does not match germline at one end; this may be a read error. The chain carries TRBV5-4 and TRBJ2-1; 7 nucleotides align to TRBD2. The germline CDR1 and CDR2 sequences are SGHNT and YYREEE (reference sequence). The CDR3 has 18 amino acids. CDR3 sequence (DNA): TGTGCCAGCAGCTTGGGCGGAACTAGCGAGTCTTCCTGCAATGAGCAGTTCTTC. Translated: CASSLGGTSESSCNEQFF. Full variable domain (outside the CDR3, taken from reference TRBV5-4 and TRBJ2-1): ETGVTQSPTHLIKTRGQQVTLRCSSQSGHNTVSWYQQALGQGPQFIFQYYREEENGRGNFPPRFSGLQFPNYSSELNVNALELDDSALYLCASSLGGTSESSCNEQFFGPGTRLTVL.

The chain is built from TRBV10-1 and TRBJ2-1; tentatively, D is TRBD2 (6 bases). The length of the CDR3 is 15 residues. Per the germline V gene, CDR1 is WNHNN and CDR2 is SYGVQD (reference sequence). The V end was cut by 2 bases, the J end by 4 bases, with 12 bases between. The CDR3 region has the DNA TGCGCCAGCAGTGAGGGAGTAGCGGTATACAATGAGCAGTTCTTC. Translation gives CASSEGVAVYNEQFF.

The chain employs TRBV11-2 and TRBJ2-7; D is unclear. Germline CDR1 SGHAT, CDR2 FQNNGV. V lost 5 bases and J 9 bases, leaving 23 bases between the germline ends. This CDR3 region has 15 residues. In nucleotides, the CDR3 is TGTGCCAGCAGCCCTAGTTACAGCAGCTCCTACTTGCAGTACTTC. Translating gives CASSPSYSSSYLQYF.

A note on this clonotype: Germline is not matched at one junction end, which may reflect a read error. The V gene is TRBV11-2, the J gene TRBJ2-5; the D gene could be TRBD1 or TRBD2 (5 bases each). The CDR3 spans 15 residues. Germline values: CDR1 SGHAT, CDR2 FQNNGV. Here the CDR3 reads CASSLEGPPLGTRYF. Written as DNA, the CDR3 is TGTGCCAGCAGTTTAGAGGGACCACCCCTCGGGACCCGGTACTTC.

Notes on this clonotype: A much more abundant neighbour one base away suggests this may be a read error. The chain joins TRBV12-3 or TRBV12-4 to TRBJ2-2; D possibly corresponds to TRBD2 (5 bases). V was pared by 2 bases and J by 4 bases, with 8 bases between. The CDR3 contains 14 residues. The CDR3 spells CASSLKRLTGELFF. CDR3 nucleotide sequence: TGTGCCAGCAGTTTAAAGCGGCTCACCGGGGAGCTGTTTTTT.

This chain connects TRBV5-6 to TRBJ2-3; TRBD1 aligns across 8 bases. The V segment lost 3 bases and the J segment 12 bases; nucleotides outside the gene matches: 15. The germline V gene has CDR1 SGHDT and CDR2 YYEEEE. The CDR3 has 15 residues. In DNA, the CDR3 is TGTGCCAGCAGCTGGAGGGACAGGCCCTCGCGAACACAGTATTTT. This sequence encodes CASSWRDRPSRTQYF.

In its sample, this clonotype was seen once. As DNA, the CDR3 is TGTGCCAGCAGTTTAGTCCCTAGCGGGACCTACGAGCAGTACTTC. This translates into CASSLVPSGTYEQYF. The chain carries TRBV6-5 and TRBJ2-7; TRBD2 matches at 9 bases. This CDR3 is 15 amino acids long. Germline V lookup: CDR1 MNHEY, CDR2 SVGAGI. With 4 bases clipped from V and 2 bases from J, the junction kept 6 bases outside the gene matches.

As to this clonotype: The CDR3 does not close with the conserved phenylalanine or tryptophan, likely indicating a read error. The chain links TRBV11-2 to TRBJ2-7; D is possibly TRBD1 or TRBD2 (5 bases each). From germline, CDR1 is SGHAT and CDR2 FQNNGV. The CDR3 length is 14 residues. As DNA, the CDR3 is TGTGCCAGCAGCTTAACCGACGGGGCCTATGAGCAGTACCCC. It yields the protein CASSLTDGAYEQYP.

This clonotype was counted a few times. The rearrangement links TRBV10-3 to TRBJ2-3; TRBD2 agrees at 10 bases. V lost 3 bases to trimming and J lost 9 bases; unmatched junction nucleotides: 9. The CDR3 has 15 amino acids. Germline V CDR1 and CDR2: ENHRY, SYGVKD. CDR3 DNA: TGTGCCATCAGTGACTCGGCTAGCGGGAGTACGACGCAGTATTTT. Its protein product is CAISDSASGSTTQYF.

This sequence joins TRBV7-8 and TRBJ1-1; the D is unclear. V lost 1 base, J lost 1 base, and 7 bases lay in between. There are 14 residues in the CDR3. Germline V lookup: CDR1 SGHVS, CDR2 FQNEAQ. The DNA for the CDR3 is TGTGCCAGCAGCTTAGAGATATGGAACACTGAAGCTTTCTTT. It codes for CASSLEIWNTEAFF.

This clonotype was found once. This sequence may be a read error, since a much larger clone differs from it by one base. V and J are TRBV11-2 and TRBJ1-2; a weak D match, TRBD1 (5 bases). This CDR3 comprises 16 residues. CDR1 and CDR2 from the germline V gene are SGHAT and FQNNGV. DNA for the CDR3: TGTGCCAGCAGCTCCCCTCGACAGAGGCCTAACTATGTCTACACCTTC. Translation: CASSSPRQRPNYVYTF.

Points on this clonotype: A much larger clone is a single base away; this may be a read error. The chain uses TRBV12-3 or TRBV12-4 and TRBJ2-1; D possibly matches TRBD1 or TRBD2 (5 bases each). CDR3 length equals 14 residues. V dropped 7 bases and J dropped 4 bases, with 14 bases sitting between them. For the CDR3, the DNA is TGTGCCAGCACCGTGGGGGTGGGATACAATGAGCAGTTCTTC. This codes for CASTVGVGYNEQFF.

The gene calls are TRBV6-5 and TRBJ1-2, with D maybe TRBD1 (5 bases). The CDR3 loop spans 17 amino acids. V lost 1 base, J lost 0 bases, and 15 bases lay in between. CDR1 MNHEY and CDR2 SVGAGI come from the germline V gene. Written as DNA, the CDR3 is TGTGCCAGCAGTTACTATGCGGGGCAGGGAGCTAACTATGGCTACACCTTC. Translating gives CASSYYAGQGANYGYTF.